Given below is one TCR beta chain in context. The antigen remains undetermined. The data were obtained in a study of cytomegalovirus exposure and HLA in healthy donors. Study results and limitations: Presence/absence analyses treated sequencing depth as roughly uniform across donors. Testing in vitro showed a few CMV-associated chains specific for CMV antigens. When analyzed later, the rates of TCR association showed variation by HLA locus, with DRB1 the most and HLA-C the fewest. The productive fraction for most TCR beta V segments was about 87% or about 30% in an earlier analysis.

PCR was performed using 60 Vbeta and 13 Jbeta primers. TCRdb keeps only in-frame clones here, not all; method: immunoSEQ multiplex PCR. Of some 240,000 clones listed, around 80% are singletons. The sequencing sample was made of PBMCs. The receptor comes from a male donor in good health and CMV-seronegative.

CDR3 amino acids: CASSPGRAYYEQYF. The CDR3 nucleotides are TGTGCCAGTAGTCCGGGCAGGGCCTACTACGAGCAGTACTTC. This chain connects TRBV19 to TRBJ2-7, with D possibly being TRBD1 (5 bases). The V and J ends lost 5 bases and 3 bases respectively, with 14 bases between them. CDR3 length: 14 amino acids. CDR1 and CDR2 (germline): LNHDA, SQIVND (reference sequence).